These 2 T cell receptor beta chains originate from one sample sequenced in a study of CD8+CD57+ T cells in acquired aplastic anemia. Using genomic DNA as the template, TCR beta VDJ and CDR3 profiling was carried out. TCRdb reprocessed the reads with MiXCR, giving one entry per CDR3 protein. The table has roughly 300,000 distinct CDR3 sequences, about 56% seen once. The sample comprised sorted CD4+, CD8+, or CD8+CD57+ T cells (not recorded which) from PBMCs. The receptors were gathered from a human donor with severe aplastic anemia or a healthy control (not recorded which).

There are many counts of this clonotype. The CDR3 bases are TGTGCCAGTAGTATAGGGATGGACAGGGGCGATGGCTACACCTTC. Translating it yields CASSIGMDRGDGYTF. V is TRBV19 and J is TRBJ1-2; TRBD1 aligns across 9 bases. Unmatched junction bases numbered 6, after V lost 1 base and J lost 6 bases. There are 15 residues in the CDR3. CDR1 LNHDA and CDR2 SQIVND come from the germline V gene (reference sequence).

The rearrangement links TRBV19 to TRBJ2-7, with 8 bases that match TRBD2. The trim removed 4 bases at V and 3 bases at J, leaving 5 bases unmatched. This CDR3 comprises 14 residues. CDR1 and CDR2 from the germline V gene are LNHDA and SQIVND (reference sequence). The CDR3 DNA reads as TGTGCCAGTAGTAAAAGCGGGAGTAGCTACGAGCAGTACTTC. Translated, it gives CASSKSGSSYEQYF.